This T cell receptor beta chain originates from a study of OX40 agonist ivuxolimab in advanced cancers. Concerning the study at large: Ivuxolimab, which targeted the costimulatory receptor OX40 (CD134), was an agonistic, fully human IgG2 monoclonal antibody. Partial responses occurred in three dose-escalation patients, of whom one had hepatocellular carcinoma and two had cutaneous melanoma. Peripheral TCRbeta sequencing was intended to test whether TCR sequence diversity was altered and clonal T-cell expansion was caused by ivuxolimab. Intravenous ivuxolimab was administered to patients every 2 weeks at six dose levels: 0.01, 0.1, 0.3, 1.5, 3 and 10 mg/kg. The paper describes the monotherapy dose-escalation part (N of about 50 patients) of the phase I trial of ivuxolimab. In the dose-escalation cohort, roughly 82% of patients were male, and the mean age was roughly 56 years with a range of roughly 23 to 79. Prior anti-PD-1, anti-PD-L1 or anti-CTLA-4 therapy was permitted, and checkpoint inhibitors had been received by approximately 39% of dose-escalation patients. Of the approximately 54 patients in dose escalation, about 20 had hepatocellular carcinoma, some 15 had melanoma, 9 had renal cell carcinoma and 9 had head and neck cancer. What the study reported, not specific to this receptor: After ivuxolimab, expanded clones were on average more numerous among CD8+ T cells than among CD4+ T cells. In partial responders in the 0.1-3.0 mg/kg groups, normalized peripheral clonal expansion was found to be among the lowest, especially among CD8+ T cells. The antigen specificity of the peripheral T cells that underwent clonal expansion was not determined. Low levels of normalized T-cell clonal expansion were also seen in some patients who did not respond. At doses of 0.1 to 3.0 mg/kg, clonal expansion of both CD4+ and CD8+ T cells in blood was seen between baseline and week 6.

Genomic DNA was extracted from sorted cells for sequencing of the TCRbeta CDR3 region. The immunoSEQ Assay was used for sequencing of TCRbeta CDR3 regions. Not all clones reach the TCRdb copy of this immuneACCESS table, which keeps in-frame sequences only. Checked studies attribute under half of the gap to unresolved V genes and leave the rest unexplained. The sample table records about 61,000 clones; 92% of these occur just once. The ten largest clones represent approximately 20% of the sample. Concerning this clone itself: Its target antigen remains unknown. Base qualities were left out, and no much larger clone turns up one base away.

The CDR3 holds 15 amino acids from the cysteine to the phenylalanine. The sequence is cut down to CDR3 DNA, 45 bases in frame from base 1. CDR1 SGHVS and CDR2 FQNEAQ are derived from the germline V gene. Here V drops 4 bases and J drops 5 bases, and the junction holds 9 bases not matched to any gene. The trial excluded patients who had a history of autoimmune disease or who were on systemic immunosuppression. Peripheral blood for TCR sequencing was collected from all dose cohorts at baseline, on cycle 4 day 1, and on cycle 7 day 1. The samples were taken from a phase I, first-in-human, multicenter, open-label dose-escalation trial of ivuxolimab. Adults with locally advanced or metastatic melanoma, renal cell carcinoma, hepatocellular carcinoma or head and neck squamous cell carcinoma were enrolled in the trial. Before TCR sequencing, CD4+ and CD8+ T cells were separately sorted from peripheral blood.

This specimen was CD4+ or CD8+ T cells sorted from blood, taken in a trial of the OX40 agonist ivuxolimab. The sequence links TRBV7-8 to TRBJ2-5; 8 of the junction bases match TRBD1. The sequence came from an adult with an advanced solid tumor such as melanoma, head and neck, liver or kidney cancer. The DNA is TGTGCCAGCAGCTCCCCAGGGGGCGCATGGGAGACCCAGTACTTC. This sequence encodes CASSSPGGAWETQYF.